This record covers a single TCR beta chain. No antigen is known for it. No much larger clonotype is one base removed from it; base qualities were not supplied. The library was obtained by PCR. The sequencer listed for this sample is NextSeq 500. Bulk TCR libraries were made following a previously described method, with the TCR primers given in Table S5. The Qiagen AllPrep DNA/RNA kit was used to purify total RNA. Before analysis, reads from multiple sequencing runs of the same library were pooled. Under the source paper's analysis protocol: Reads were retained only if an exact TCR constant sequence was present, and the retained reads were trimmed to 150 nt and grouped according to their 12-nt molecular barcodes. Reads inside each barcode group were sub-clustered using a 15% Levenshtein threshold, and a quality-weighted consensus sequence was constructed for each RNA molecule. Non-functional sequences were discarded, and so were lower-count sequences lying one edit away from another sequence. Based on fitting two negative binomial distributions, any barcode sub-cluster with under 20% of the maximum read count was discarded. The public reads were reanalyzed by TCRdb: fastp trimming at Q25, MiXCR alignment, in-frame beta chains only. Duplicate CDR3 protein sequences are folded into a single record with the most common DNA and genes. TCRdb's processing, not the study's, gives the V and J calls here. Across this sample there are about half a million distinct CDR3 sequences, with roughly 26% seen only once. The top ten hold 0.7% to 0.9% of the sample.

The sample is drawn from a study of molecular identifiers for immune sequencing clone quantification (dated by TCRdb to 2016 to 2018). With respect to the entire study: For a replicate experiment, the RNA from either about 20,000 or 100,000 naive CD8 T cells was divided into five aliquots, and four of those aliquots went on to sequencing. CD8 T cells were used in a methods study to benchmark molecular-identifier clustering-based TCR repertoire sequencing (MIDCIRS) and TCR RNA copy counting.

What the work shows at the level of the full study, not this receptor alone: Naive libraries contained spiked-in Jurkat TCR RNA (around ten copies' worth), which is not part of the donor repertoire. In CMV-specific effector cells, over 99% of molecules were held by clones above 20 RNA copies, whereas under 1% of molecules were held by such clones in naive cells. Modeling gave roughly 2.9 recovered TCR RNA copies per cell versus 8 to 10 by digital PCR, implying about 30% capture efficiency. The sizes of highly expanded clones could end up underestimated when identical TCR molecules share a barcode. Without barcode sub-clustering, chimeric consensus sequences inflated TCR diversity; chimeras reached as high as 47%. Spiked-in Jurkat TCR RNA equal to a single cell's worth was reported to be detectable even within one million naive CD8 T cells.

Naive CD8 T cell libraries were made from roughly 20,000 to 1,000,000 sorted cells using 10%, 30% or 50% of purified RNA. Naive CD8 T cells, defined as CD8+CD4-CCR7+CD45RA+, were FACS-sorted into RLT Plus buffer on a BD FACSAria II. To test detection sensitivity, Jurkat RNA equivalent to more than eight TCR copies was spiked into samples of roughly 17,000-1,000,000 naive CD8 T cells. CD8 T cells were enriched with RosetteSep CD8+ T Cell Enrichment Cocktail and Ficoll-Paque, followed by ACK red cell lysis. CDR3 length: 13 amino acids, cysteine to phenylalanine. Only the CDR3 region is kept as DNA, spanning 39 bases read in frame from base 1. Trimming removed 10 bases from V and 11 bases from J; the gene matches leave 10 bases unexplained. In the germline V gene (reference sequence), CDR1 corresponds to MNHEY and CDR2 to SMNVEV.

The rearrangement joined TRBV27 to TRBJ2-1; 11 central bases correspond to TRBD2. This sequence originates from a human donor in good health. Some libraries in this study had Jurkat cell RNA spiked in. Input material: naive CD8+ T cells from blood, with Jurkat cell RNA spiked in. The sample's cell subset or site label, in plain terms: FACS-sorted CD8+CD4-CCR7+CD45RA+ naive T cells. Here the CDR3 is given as CATFGLAGGQQFF. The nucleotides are TGTGCCACCTTCGGGCTAGCGGGGGGCCAGCAGTTCTTC.